The present TCR beta chain was sequenced within a study of vaccination effects on CD4 cells after COVID-19. Regarding this clone: The antigen is undetermined.

Sequencing in the ViraFEST assay came after antigen-specific CD4+ T cells had been expanded with viral peptide pools, which were used to stimulate PBMC. A 10-day culture period preceded the isolation of CD4+ T cells. The healthy vaccine recipients, who had no prior SARS-CoV-2 infection, showed negative nucleocapsid antibodies. Cultures of about 2 million PBMC per well contained approximately 10 IU/ml IL-2 plus 10 ug/ml peptides. Half-medium exchanges with IL-2 medium took place on days 3 and 7. Some clones are missing from TCRdb's copy, which holds only in-frame ones; the method was immunoSEQ multiplex PCR. Of some 60,000 clones in the sample, roughly three quarters were seen once. The CDR3 is 16 amino acids. Germline V gene data show CDR1 as SGHRS and CDR2 as YFSETQ. The V gene lost 1 base and the J gene lost 1 base, with 14 bases spanning the gap.

This TCR was recovered from a human donor who received a COVID-19 vaccine. The V call is TRBV5-1, the J call TRBJ1-1, with a possible D match to TRBD1 (5 bases). The sequenced sample was CD4+ T cells from PBMCs cultured with HCoV-NL63 spike peptides, obtained before COVID-19 vaccination. The CDR3 loop is CASSLIGGTANTEAFF. The CDR3 nucleotides read TGCGCCAGCAGCTTGATCGGTGGGACGGCGAACACTGAAGCTTTCTTT.